Below, 20 T cell receptor beta chains from the same sample are listed, as sequenced in a study of control samples from healthy donors and cancer patients. The table came from immunoSEQ multiplex PCR; TCRdb's copy has only in-frame clones and leaves some out. This sample yields about 82,000 clones, of which just under 95% are seen a single time; around 4.5% belongs to the top ten. The sequenced sample consisted of blood. These receptors were obtained from a woman younger than 30 in good health.

V gene TRBV9 combines with J gene TRBJ2-2; 7 nucleotides match TRBD1. Trimming removed 0 bases from V and 4 bases from J; junction bases left unmatched: 6. The CDR3 spans 16 residues. Germline V CDR1 and CDR2: SGDLS, YYNGEE. The CDR3 spells CASSVGQGRPTGELFF. The CDR3 nucleotides read TGTGCCAGCAGCGTAGGACAGGGTAGGCCCACCGGGGAGCTGTTTTTT.

This clone was detected once. The V gene is TRBV11-2, the J gene TRBJ2-2, with D perhaps matching TRBD1 (5 bases). V lost 0 bases, J lost 1 base, and 12 bases lay in between. Germline V lookup: CDR1 SGHAT, CDR2 FQNNGV. This CDR3 contains 17 residues. CDR3 in DNA: TGTGCCAGCAGCTTAGATCTCCTACAGGTGAACACCGGGGAGCTGTTTTTT. The encoded protein is CASSLDLLQVNTGELFF.

The chain carries TRBV7-3 and TRBJ2-5, with 7 bases aligning to TRBD2. V lost 5 bases, J lost 3 bases, and 12 bases stayed unmatched. This CDR3 is built from 16 residues. From germline, CDR1 is SGHTA and CDR2 FQGTGA. CDR3 sequence: CASSARVGGRKETQYF. The DNA of the CDR3 is TGTGCCAGCAGCGCAAGGGTGGGAGGGCGTAAAGAGACCCAGTACTTC.

This chain connects TRBV12-5 to TRBJ2-3; perhaps TRBD2 as D (5 bases). This CDR3 spans 16 amino acids. The germline V and J ends were trimmed by 6 bases and 2 bases, with 18 bases remaining between them. Germline V gene data show CDR1 as LGHNT and CDR2 as FRNRAP. CDR3 DNA sequence: TGTGCTAGTGGCCCGGGCGGGCAACTTACCACAGATACGCAGTATTTT. Its translation: CASGPGGQLTTDTQYF.

The chain joins TRBV27 to TRBJ2-5, with D unclear. V lost 1 base to trimming and J lost 5 bases, with 11 bases between them. The CDR3 covers 14 residues. Germline CDR1 MNHEY, CDR2 SMNVEV (reference sequence). The CDR3 loop is CASSLYPVRETQYF. Here the CDR3 DNA reads TGTGCCAGCAGTTTATACCCTGTGCGGGAGACCCAGTACTTC.

This sequence joins TRBV29-1 and TRBJ2-3; weak D call: TRBD1 (6 bases). Between the trimmed V and J ends, which lost 5 bases and 3 bases, there was a span of 18 bases. This CDR3 spans 15 amino acids. CDR1 SQVTM and CDR2 ANQGSEA come from the germline V gene. CDR3 amino acids: CSVSRQDPLTDTQYF. CDR3 DNA: TGCAGCGTTAGCCGACAGGACCCCCTGACAGATACGCAGTATTTT.

This rearrangement joins TRBV9 to TRBJ2-7; D not certain. This CDR3 is built from 13 residues. Germline CDR1 SGDLS, CDR2 YYNGEE. Trimming stripped 3 bases from V and 6 bases from J, with 13 bases between. Written as DNA, the CDR3 is TGTGCCAGCAGCGCCTTTACTCTGGGCGAGCAGTACTTC. It encodes CASSAFTLGEQYF.

This sequence joins TRBV28 and TRBJ2-6; 8 bases align to TRBD1. Germline loops: CDR1 MDHEN, CDR2 SYDVKM. The CDR3 totals 19 residues. The V segment lost 6 bases and the J segment 0 bases; nucleotides outside the gene matches: 13. The CDR3 region is CASSTHNRGITSGANVLTF. The DNA of the CDR3 is TGTGCCAGCAGCACACATAACAGGGGGATCACCTCTGGGGCCAACGTCCTGACTTTC.

This chain connects TRBV7-9 to TRBJ2-3; D gene uncertain. Germline V lookup: CDR1 SEHNR, CDR2 FQNEAQ (reference sequence). V dropped 5 bases and J dropped 5 bases, with 17 bases sitting between them. The CDR3 loop spans 15 amino acids. As DNA, the CDR3 is TGTGCCAGCAGCCCGCAGGCCTCGCCTCTAGATACGCAGTATTTT. Protein product: CASSPQASPLDTQYF.

The chain recombines TRBV11-2 with TRBJ1-1, with 7 bases matching TRBD1. CDR3 size: 14 residues. Germline V CDR1 and CDR2: SGHAT, FQNNGV. V dropped 1 base and J dropped 5; count of bases not matched to a gene: 4. DNA for the CDR3: TGTGCCAGCAGCTTAGGGTTGACAGGGACTGAAGCTTTCTTT. Protein sequence: CASSLGLTGTEAFF.

The rearrangement joins TRBV6-1 to TRBJ2-5; D might be TRBD1 (6 bases). CDR3 length equals 18 residues. CDR1 and CDR2 (germline): MNHNS, SASEGT. V was clipped by 0 bases and J by 2 bases, with 19 bases between them. The CDR3 loop reads CASSEARLRQGRQETQYF. In nucleotides, the CDR3 is TGTGCCAGCAGTGAAGCGCGCCTTAGGCAGGGGCGGCAAGAGACCCAGTACTTC.

This sequence joins TRBV28 and TRBJ2-5, with unresolved D. CDR1 MDHEN and CDR2 SYDVKM come from the germline V gene. This CDR3 is built from 13 residues. V was trimmed by 6 bases and J by 2 bases, leaving 10 bases between them. The CDR3 DNA is TGTGCCAGCAGCCCTGGGGATCAAGAGACCCAGTACTTC. This encodes CASSPGDQETQYF.

The chain links TRBV5-1 to TRBJ1-5, with D uncertain. This CDR3 spans 15 amino acids. CDR1 and CDR2 from the germline V gene are SGHRS and YFSETQ. Trimming cost V 1 base and J 1 base, with 9 bases left between them. CDR3 sequence reads: CASSLSHGSNQPQHF. The CDR3 DNA reads TGCGCCAGCAGCTTGTCCCACGGAAGCAATCAGCCCCAGCATTTT.

J is TRBJ2-3 and V is TRBV24-1; 11 nucleotides match TRBD2. The junction had 7 bases not matched to a gene; V was cut back by 4 bases and J by 5 bases. Germline V gene data show CDR1 as KGHDR and CDR2 as SFDVKD. This CDR3 has 16 amino acids. In nucleotides, the CDR3 is TGTGCCACCAGTGACTCGGGACTAGCGGTGGTAGATACGCAGTATTTT. Protein sequence: CATSDSGLAVVDTQYF.

The chain is built from TRBV28 and TRBJ1-5; no definite D call. CDR3 length equals 13 residues. V was trimmed by 2 bases and J by 4 bases, leaving 6 bases between them. The germline V gene has CDR1 MDHEN and CDR2 SYDVKM. In DNA, the CDR3 is TGTGCCAGCAGTTTACGTCGTAATCAGCCCCAGCATTTT. It encodes CASSLRRNQPQHF. The whole variable domain, remainder taken from reference TRBV28 and TRBJ1-5, is DVKVTQSSRYLVKRTGEKVFLECVQDMDHENMFWYRQDPGLGLRLIYFSYDVKMKEKGDIPEGYSVSREKKERFSLILESASTNQTSMYLCASSLRRNQPQHFGDGTRLSIL.

CDR3 region: CASSLYRGREKLFF. CDR3 DNA: TGTGCCAGCAGTTTGTACAGGGGCCGTGAAAAACTGTTTTTT. The J gene is TRBJ1-4, the V gene TRBV28; TRBD1 matches 7 bases. This CDR3 has 14 residues. Trimming at V came to 3 bases and at J to 7 bases, leaving 5 bases not matched to a gene. Germline V gene data show CDR1 as MDHEN and CDR2 as SYDVKM.

The chain joins TRBV5-4 to TRBJ2-5; D might be TRBD2 (5 bases). CDR3 size: 12 residues. Germline CDR1 reads SGHNT; CDR2 reads YYREEE (reference sequence). V lost 5 bases to trimming and J lost 4 bases, with 9 bases between them. Written as DNA, the CDR3 is TGTGCCAGCAGTACACGGGGAGAGACCCAGTACTTC. This encodes CASSTRGETQYF.

The genes are TRBV20-1 and TRBJ2-3; D call uncertain. The CDR3 contains 10 residues. V lost 4 bases to trimming and J lost 7 bases, with 6 bases between them. Germline V gives CDR1 DFQATT, CDR2 SNEGSKA (reference sequence). As DNA, the CDR3 is TGCAGTGCTAAGGATAATACGCAGTATTTT. This codes for CSAKDNTQYF.

The rearrangement links TRBV7-9 to TRBJ2-3, with 8 bases identical to TRBD2. CDR1 is SEHNR and CDR2 is FQNEAQ in the germline V gene (reference sequence). V lost 3 bases, J lost 4 bases, and 12 bases stayed unmatched. This CDR3 region has 17 residues. Written as DNA, the CDR3 is TGTGCCAGCAGCTTTCCTGGAGCGGGAGCTGACTCAGATACGCAGTATTTT. This translates into CASSFPGAGADSDTQYF.

The chain joins TRBV6-5 to TRBJ2-7; D may be TRBD1 (5 bases). The V end lost 2 bases, the J end lost 0 bases, and 11 bases lay between the germline ends. In germline, CDR1 is MNHEY, CDR2 SVGAGI. The CDR3 consists of 15 residues. The CDR3 sequence is CASSYMRQGSYEQYF. The DNA of the CDR3 is TGTGCCAGCAGTTACATGCGGCAGGGCTCCTACGAGCAGTACTTC.